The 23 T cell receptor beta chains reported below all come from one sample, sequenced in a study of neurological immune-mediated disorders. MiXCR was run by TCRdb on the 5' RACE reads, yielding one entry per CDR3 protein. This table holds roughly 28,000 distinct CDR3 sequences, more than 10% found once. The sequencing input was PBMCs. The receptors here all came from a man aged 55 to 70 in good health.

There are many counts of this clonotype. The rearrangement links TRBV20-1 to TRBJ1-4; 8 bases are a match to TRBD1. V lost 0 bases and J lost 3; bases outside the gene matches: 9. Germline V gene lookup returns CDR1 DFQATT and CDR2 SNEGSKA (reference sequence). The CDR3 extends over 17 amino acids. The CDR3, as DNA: TGCAGTGCTAGAGAAGCGAGACAGGGGCGTTCTAATGAAAAACTGTTTTTT. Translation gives CSAREARQGRSNEKLFF.

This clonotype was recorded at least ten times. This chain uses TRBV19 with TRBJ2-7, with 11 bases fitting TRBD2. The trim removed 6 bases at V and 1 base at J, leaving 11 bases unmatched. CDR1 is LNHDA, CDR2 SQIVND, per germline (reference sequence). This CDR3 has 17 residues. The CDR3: CASSRAGTSGNSYEQYF. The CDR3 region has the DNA TGTGCCAGTAGCCGGGCGGGGACTAGCGGAAATTCCTACGAGCAGTACTTC.

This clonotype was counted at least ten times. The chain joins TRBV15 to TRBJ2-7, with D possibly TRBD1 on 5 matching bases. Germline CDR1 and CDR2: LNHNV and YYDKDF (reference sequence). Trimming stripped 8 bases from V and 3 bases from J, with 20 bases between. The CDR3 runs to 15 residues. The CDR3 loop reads CATSTGFLDSYEQYF. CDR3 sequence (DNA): TGTGCCACCTCAACTGGTTTCCTAGACAGCTACGAGCAGTACTTC.

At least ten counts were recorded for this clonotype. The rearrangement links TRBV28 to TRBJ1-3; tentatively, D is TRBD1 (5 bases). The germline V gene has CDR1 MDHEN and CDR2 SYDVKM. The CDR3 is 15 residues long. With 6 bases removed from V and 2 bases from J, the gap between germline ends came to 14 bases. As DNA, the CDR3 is TGTGCCAGCAGGAACTGGGACCGCGCTGGAAACACCATATATTTT. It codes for CASRNWDRAGNTIYF. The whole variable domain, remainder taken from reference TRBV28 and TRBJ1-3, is DVKVTQSSRYLVKRTGEKVFLECVQDMDHENMFWYRQDPGLGLRLIYFSYDVKMKEKGDIPEGYSVSREKKERFSLILESASTNQTSMYLCASRNWDRAGNTIYFGEGSWLTVV.

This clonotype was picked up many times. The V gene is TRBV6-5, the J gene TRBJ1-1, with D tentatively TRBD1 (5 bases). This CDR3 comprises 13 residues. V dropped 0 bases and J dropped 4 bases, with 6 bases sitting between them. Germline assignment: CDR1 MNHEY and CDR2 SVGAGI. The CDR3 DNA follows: TGTGCCAGCAGTTACTCGGGGGGCACTGAAGCTTTCTTT. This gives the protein CASSYSGGTEAFF.

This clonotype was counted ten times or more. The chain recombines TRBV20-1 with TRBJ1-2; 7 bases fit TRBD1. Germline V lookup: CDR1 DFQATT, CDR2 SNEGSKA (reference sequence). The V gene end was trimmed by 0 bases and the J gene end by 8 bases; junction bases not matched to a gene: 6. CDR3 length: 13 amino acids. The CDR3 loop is CSAREEQGRGYTF. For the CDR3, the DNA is TGCAGTGCTAGAGAGGAACAGGGGAGAGGCTACACCTTC.

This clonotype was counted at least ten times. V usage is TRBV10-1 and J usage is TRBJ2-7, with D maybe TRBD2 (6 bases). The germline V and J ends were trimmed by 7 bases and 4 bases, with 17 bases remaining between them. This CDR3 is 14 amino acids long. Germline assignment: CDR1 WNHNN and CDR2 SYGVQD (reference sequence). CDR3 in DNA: TGCGCCAGCAAGGCTAGCGCGTCTGTGTACGAGCAGTACTTC. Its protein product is CASKASASVYEQYF.

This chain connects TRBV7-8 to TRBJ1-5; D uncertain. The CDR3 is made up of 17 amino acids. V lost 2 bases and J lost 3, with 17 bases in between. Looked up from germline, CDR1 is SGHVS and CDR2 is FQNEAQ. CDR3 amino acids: CASSLLRRGGFNQPQHF. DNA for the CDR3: TGTGCCAGCAGCTTACTCCGACGCGGAGGGTTCAATCAGCCCCAGCATTTT.

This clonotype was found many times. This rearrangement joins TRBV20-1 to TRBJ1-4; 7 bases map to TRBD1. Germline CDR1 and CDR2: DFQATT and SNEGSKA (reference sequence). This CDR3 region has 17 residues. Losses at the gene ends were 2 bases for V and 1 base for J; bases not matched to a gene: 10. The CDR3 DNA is TGCAGTGCTAGACCCCCCCGACAGGGAGAAACTAATGAAAAACTGTTTTTT. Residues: CSARPPRQGETNEKLFF.

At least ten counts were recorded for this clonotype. The CDR3 coding sequence is TGCGCCAGCAGCTTTACACAGGGATACGAGCAGTACTTC. It specifies CASSFTQGYEQYF. The chain carries TRBV5-1 and TRBJ2-7; D might be TRBD1 (6 bases). This CDR3 has 13 amino acids. With 2 bases removed from V and 4 bases from J, the gap between germline ends came to 10 bases. CDR1 is SGHRS, CDR2 YFSETQ, per germline.

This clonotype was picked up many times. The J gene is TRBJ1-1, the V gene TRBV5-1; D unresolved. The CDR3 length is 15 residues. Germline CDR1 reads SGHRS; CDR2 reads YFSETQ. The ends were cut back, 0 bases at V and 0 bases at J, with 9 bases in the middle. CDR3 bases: TGCGCCAGCAGCTTGGATTTGAACATGAACACTGAAGCTTTCTTT. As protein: CASSLDLNMNTEAFF.

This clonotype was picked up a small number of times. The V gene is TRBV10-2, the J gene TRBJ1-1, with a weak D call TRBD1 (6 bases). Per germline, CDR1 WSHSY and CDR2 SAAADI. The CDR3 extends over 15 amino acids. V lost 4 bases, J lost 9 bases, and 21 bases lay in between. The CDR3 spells CASSVSRGGYHQAFF. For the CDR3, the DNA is TGCGCCAGCAGTGTTTCCAGGGGTGGGTACCACCAAGCTTTCTTT.

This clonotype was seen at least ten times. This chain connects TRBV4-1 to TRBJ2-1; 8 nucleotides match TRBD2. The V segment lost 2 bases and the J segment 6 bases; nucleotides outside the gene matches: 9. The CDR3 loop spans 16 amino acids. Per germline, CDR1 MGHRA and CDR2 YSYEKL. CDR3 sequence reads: CASSQSTGGLGNEQFF. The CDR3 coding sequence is TGCGCCAGCAGCCAATCTACGGGGGGGCTGGGCAATGAGCAGTTCTTC.

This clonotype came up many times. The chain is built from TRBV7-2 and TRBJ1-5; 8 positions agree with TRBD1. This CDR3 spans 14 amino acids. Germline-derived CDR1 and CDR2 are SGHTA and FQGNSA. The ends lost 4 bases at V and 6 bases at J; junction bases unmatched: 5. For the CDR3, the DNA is TGTGCCAGCAGCTCCAGGGGGCTGGGTCAGCCCCAGCATTTT. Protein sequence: CASSSRGLGQPQHF.

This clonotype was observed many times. CDR3 sequence (DNA): TGCGCCAGCAGGTTAGCCGGGACAAGTCTGTCCTACAATGAGCAGTTCTTC. The encoded protein is CASRLAGTSLSYNEQFF. The chain carries TRBV5-1 and TRBJ2-1, with D perhaps TRBD1 (6 bases). CDR1 SGHRS and CDR2 YFSETQ come from the germline V gene. V lost 5 bases and J lost 1, with 19 bases in between. The CDR3 has 17 residues.

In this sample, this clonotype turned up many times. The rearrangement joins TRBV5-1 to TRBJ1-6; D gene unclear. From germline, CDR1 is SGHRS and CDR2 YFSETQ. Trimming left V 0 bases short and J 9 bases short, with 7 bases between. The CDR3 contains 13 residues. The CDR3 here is CASSLEGGSPLHF. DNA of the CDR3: TGCGCCAGCAGCTTGGAAGGCGGTTCACCCCTCCACTTT.

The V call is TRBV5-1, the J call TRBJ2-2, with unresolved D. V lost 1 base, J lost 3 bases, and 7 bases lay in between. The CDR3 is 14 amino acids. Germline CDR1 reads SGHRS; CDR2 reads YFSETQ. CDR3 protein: CASSLIRDTGELFF. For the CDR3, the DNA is TGCGCCAGCAGCTTGATCCGAGACACCGGGGAGCTGTTTTTT.

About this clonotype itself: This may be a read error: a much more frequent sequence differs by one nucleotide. The DNA of the CDR3 is TGCAGTGCTAGGTTGACCGATAACCAGTGTACGCAGTATTTT. Protein product: CSARLTDNQCTQYF. The gene calls are TRBV20-1 and TRBJ2-3; D uncertain. The CDR3 loop spans 14 amino acids. Germline V lookup: CDR1 DFQATT, CDR2 SNEGSKA (reference sequence). Between the trimmed V and J ends, which lost 3 bases and 8 bases, there was a span of 18 bases.

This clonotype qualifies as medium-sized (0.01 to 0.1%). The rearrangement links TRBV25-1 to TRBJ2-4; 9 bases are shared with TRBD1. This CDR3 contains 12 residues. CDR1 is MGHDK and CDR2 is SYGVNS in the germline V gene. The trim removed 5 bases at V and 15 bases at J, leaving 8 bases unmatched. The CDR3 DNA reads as TGTGCCAGCAGTCGACAGGGGGTAAAACGGTACTTC. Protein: CASSRQGVKRYF.

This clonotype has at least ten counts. The CDR3 is CASSSRAGGGTEAFF. The CDR3 DNA is TGCGCCAGCAGCTCGCGGGCGGGAGGAGGAACTGAAGCTTTCTTT. The J gene is TRBJ1-1, the V gene TRBV5-1; D ambiguous. Trimming took off 3 bases at V and 5 bases at J, with 17 bases between the two ends. This CDR3 region has 15 residues. CDR1 and CDR2 (germline): SGHRS, YFSETQ.

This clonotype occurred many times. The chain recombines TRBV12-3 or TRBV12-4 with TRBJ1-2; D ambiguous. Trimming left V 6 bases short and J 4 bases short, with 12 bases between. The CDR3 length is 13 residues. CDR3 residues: CASSLEVGYGYTF. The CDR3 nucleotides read TGTGCCAGCAGCCTGGAGGTTGGCTATGGCTACACCTTC.

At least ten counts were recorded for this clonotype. This CDR3 is CATSEFSSTDTQYF. As DNA, the CDR3 is TGTGCCACCAGTGAATTCTCTAGCACAGATACGCAGTATTTT. This chain joins TRBV24-1 and TRBJ2-3; D is uncertain. The V end was cut by 4 bases, the J end by 0 bases, with 7 bases between. CDR1 and CDR2 (germline): KGHDR, SFDVKD. The CDR3 consists of 14 residues.

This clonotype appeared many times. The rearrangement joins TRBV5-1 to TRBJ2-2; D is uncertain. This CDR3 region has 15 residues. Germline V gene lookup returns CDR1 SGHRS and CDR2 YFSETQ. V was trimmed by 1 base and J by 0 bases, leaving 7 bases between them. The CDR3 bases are TGCGCCAGCAGCTTGAAACAGCCGAACACCGGGGAGCTGTTTTTT. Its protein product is CASSLKQPNTGELFF. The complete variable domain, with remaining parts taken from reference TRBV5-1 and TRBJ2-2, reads KAGVTQTPRYLIKTRGQQVTLSCSPISGHRSVSWYQQTPGQGLQFLFEYFSETQRNKGNFPGRFSGRQFSNSRSEMNVSTLELGDSALYLCASSLKQPNTGELFFGEGSRLTVL.